These T cell receptor beta chains were read from a single sample in a study of T cells in Graves' hyperthyroidism and ophthalmopathy. Each CDR3 protein is one row after TCRdb ran MiXCR on the multiplex PCR reads. The sample shows 330,000 or so distinct CDR3 sequences, 15% to 20% of them seen only once. Sequencing was carried out using blood. The receptors were gathered from a woman aged 40 to 55 with Graves' ophthalmopathy. The CDR3 runs from the conserved cysteine through the conserved F or W. Each record gives: CDR3 length, V gene, D gene, J gene, clone size, CDR3 protein, CDR3 DNA. D genes are given only for firm matches. Clone size, where shown, is once, few, many, or a class for clones that have expanded.

CDR3 length: 17
V gene: TRBV9
D gene: TRBD2
J gene: TRBJ2-2
clone size: many
CDR3 protein: CASSVGSGGLNTGELFF
CDR3 DNA: TGTGCCAGCAGCGTAGGGAGCGGGGGTCTTAACACCGGGGAGCTGTTTTTT

CDR3 length: 14
V gene: TRBV28
D gene: NA
J gene: TRBJ2-7
clone size: many
CDR3 protein: CASMYSGSTYEQYF
CDR3 DNA: TGTGCCAGCATGTATTCGGGAAGCACCTACGAGCAGTACTTC

CDR3 length: 18
V gene: TRBV6-2/TRBV6-3
D gene: TRBD2
J gene: TRBJ2-7
clone size: many
CDR3 protein: CASSYSPGLVIKGAGLYF
CDR3 DNA: TGTGCCAGCAGTTACTCGCCGGGACTAGTCATCAAAGGAGCGGGCCTGTACTTC

CDR3 length: 14
V gene: TRBV20-1
D gene: TRBD1
J gene: TRBJ2-7
clone size: NA
CDR3 protein: CSARQGAGNYEQYF
CDR3 DNA: TGCAGTGCTCGACAGGGGGCTGGCAACTACGAGCAGTACTTC

CDR3 length: 11
V gene: TRBV27
D gene: NA
J gene: TRBJ1-1
clone size: many
CDR3 protein: CASRGSSEAFF
CDR3 DNA: TGTGCCAGCAGGGGCTCTTCTGAAGCTTTCTTT

CDR3 length: 15
V gene: TRBV7-3
D gene: NA
J gene: TRBJ2-5
clone size: NA
CDR3 protein: CASSLSGGRGETQYF
CDR3 DNA: TGTGCCAGCAGCTTAAGTGGGGGGCGGGGAGAGACCCAGTACTTC

CDR3 length: 12
V gene: TRBV20-1
D gene: TRBD2
J gene: TRBJ2-7
clone size: NA
CDR3 protein: CSAPGLAGEQYF
CDR3 DNA: TGCAGTGCCCCGGGACTAGCGGGTGAGCAGTACTTC

CDR3 length: 15
V gene: TRBV4-3
D gene: NA
J gene: TRBJ1-1
clone size: many
CDR3 protein: CASSQGPQGDTEAFF
CDR3 DNA: TGCGCCAGCAGCCAAGGGCCACAGGGCGACACTGAAGCTTTCTTT

CDR3 length: 16
V gene: TRBV15
D gene: NA
J gene: TRBJ2-7
clone size: many
CDR3 protein: CATSRDHREALSEQYF
CDR3 DNA: TGTGCCACCAGCAGAGATCACAGGGAGGCGCTCTCCGAGCAGTACTTC

CDR3 length: 12
V gene: TRBV5-1
D gene: NA
J gene: TRBJ2-7
clone size: many
CDR3 protein: CASSLVRNEQYF
CDR3 DNA: TGCGCCAGCAGCTTGGTAAGGAACGAGCAGTACTTC

CDR3 length: 15
V gene: TRBV6-1
D gene: NA
J gene: TRBJ2-2
clone size: NA
CDR3 protein: CASSASQGNTGELFF
CDR3 DNA: TGTGCCAGCAGTGCGTCACAGGGAAACACCGGGGAGCTGTTTTTT

CDR3 length: 15
V gene: TRBV5-1
D gene: NA
J gene: TRBJ1-1
clone size: many
CDR3 protein: CASTREGSSRAEAFF
CDR3 DNA: TGCGCCAGCACAAGGGAAGGGAGTTCTCGGGCTGAAGCTTTCTTT

CDR3 length: 19
V gene: TRBV4-1
D gene: NA
J gene: TRBJ1-2
clone size: few
CDR3 protein: CASSPEQLLGRHSNYGYTF
CDR3 DNA: TGCGCCAGCAGCCCAGAACAGCTCCTCGGACGCCACTCTAACTATGGCTACACCTTC

CDR3 length: 17
V gene: TRBV4-1
D gene: TRBD2
J gene: TRBJ2-2
clone size: many
CDR3 protein: CASSQEASGRGTGELFF
CDR3 DNA: TGCGCCAGCAGCCAAGAAGCTAGCGGAAGAGGGACCGGGGAGCTGTTTTTT

CDR3 length: 14
V gene: TRBV20-1
D gene: TRBD1
J gene: TRBJ1-1
clone size: few
CDR3 protein: CSASWGQQYTEAFF
CDR3 DNA: TGCAGTGCTAGTTGGGGACAGCAATACACTGAAGCTTTCTTT

CDR3 length: 17
V gene: TRBV5-1
D gene: NA
J gene: TRBJ1-1
clone size: many
CDR3 protein: CASSLGVQVLDDTEAFF
CDR3 DNA: TGCGCCAGCAGCTTGGGAGTCCAGGTCCTTGACGACACTGAAGCTTTCTTT

CDR3 length: 16
V gene: TRBV19
D gene: NA
J gene: TRBJ1-5
clone size: many
CDR3 protein: CASSSGSWAVNQPQHF
CDR3 DNA: TGTGCCAGTAGTTCTGGGTCTTGGGCAGTCAATCAGCCCCAGCATTTT

CDR3 length: 14
V gene: TRBV20-1
D gene: NA
J gene: TRBJ1-1
clone size: many
CDR3 protein: CSASPLPRNTEAFF
CDR3 DNA: TGCAGTGCTAGTCCGTTGCCCAGGAACACTGAAGCTTTCTTT

CDR3 length: 17
V gene: TRBV5-5
D gene: TRBD1
J gene: TRBJ1-1
clone size: many
CDR3 protein: CASSLGTGGFLNTEAFF
CDR3 DNA: TGTGCCAGCAGCCTGGGGACAGGGGGCTTCTTGAACACTGAAGCTTTCTTT

CDR3 length: 13
V gene: TRBV18
D gene: NA
J gene: TRBJ1-3
clone size: few
CDR3 protein: CASSTDSGNTIYF
CDR3 DNA: TGTGCCAGCTCAACCGACTCTGGAAACACCATATATTTT

CDR3 length: 16
V gene: TRBV6-4
D gene: NA
J gene: TRBJ2-4
clone size: many
CDR3 protein: CASGGDGELAKNIQYF
CDR3 DNA: TGTGCCAGCGGTGGCGACGGAGAATTAGCCAAAAACATTCAGTACTTC

CDR3 length: 16
V gene: TRBV20-1
D gene: NA
J gene: TRBJ2-5
clone size: many
CDR3 protein: CSARDMRLQKQETQYF
CDR3 DNA: TGCAGTGCTCGGGACATGAGACTCCAGAAACAAGAGACCCAGTACTTC

CDR3 length: 12
V gene: TRBV20-1
D gene: TRBD2
J gene: TRBJ2-7
clone size: NA
CDR3 protein: CSATGTTIGQYF
CDR3 DNA: TGCAGTGCAACCGGGACTACAATCGGACAGTACTTC

CDR3 length: 18
V gene: TRBV5-1
D gene: NA
J gene: TRBJ1-6
clone size: NA
CDR3 protein: CASREADQPGALDSPLHF
CDR3 DNA: TGCGCCAGCAGGGAGGCTGACCAACCGGGGGCTCTTGATTCACCCCTCCACTTT

CDR3 length: 17
V gene: TRBV30
D gene: TRBD1
J gene: TRBJ1-5
clone size: many
CDR3 protein: CAWSVVGSTGGGQPQHF
CDR3 DNA: TGTGCCTGGAGTGTTGTGGGGTCGACAGGGGGAGGTCAGCCCCAGCATTTT

CDR3 length: 14
V gene: TRBV2
D gene: TRBD1
J gene: TRBJ2-5
clone size: many
CDR3 protein: CASSPRTGTETQYF
CDR3 DNA: TGTGCCAGCAGTCCGAGGACAGGGACGGAGACCCAGTACTTC